This T cell receptor beta chain stems from a study of blood T cell repertoires in COVID-19. TCRdb keeps only in-frame clones here, not all; method: immunoSEQ multiplex PCR. The profile shows roughly 120,000 clones, approximately 87% of them singletons. V dropped 1 base and J dropped 9; count of bases not matched to a gene: 14. This CDR3 is 17 amino acids long. Per the germline V gene, CDR1 is LGHNA and CDR2 is YNFKEQ. The sequence came from a man aged 25-45 years with acute or convalescent COVID-19. The sequenced material came from peripheral blood. The chain recombines TRBV4-2 with TRBJ2-1; the match to TRBD1 covers 8 bases. CDR3 in amino acids: CASSQAREDRVGSEQFF. The CDR3 DNA sequence: TGTGCCAGCAGCCAAGCACGAGAGGACAGGGTTGGGAGTGAGCAGTTCTTC.